This record concerns one TCR beta chain sequence. Antigen: not known. The CDR3 spans 13 residues. The germline V gene encodes CDR1 MNHEY and CDR2 SVGAGI. The V gene end was trimmed by 10 bases and the J gene end by 5 bases; junction bases not matched to a gene: 7. The data stem from a study of T cell responses to AZD1222 COVID-19 vaccine. Libraries were prepared by immunoSEQ multiplex PCR; TCRdb keeps only in-frame clonotypes and omits some of them. The sample has around 150,000 clones, roughly 88% seen once; the top ten hold around 4.4%. Study results and caveats: At study baseline, merely a handful of AZD1222 recipients were seropositive.

Sequenced here: peripheral blood, sampled 28 days after the second AZD1222 dose. The sequence was collected from an adult who received the AZD1222 COVID-19 vaccine. J is TRBJ1-2 and V is TRBV6-5, with 10 nucleotides matching TRBD1. The chain's CDR3 is CATHRDRGYGYTF. The CDR3 DNA follows: TGTGCCACCCACCGGGACAGGGGATATGGCTACACCTTC.